Described below is a single T cell receptor (beta chain) sequence and its context. This sample is drawn from a study of technical replicates of blood from several donors. Assay used: immunoSEQ multiplex PCR; TCRdb lists only in-frame clones, some missing. The table records around 92,000 clones, roughly 96% of them present only once. This CDR3 region has 16 residues. Germline V CDR1 and CDR2: MNHNS, SASEGT. Germline trimming cut 4 bases from V and 1 base from J; bases unmatched to any gene: 7. The chain is built from TRBV6-1 and TRBJ2-5; 9 bases agree with TRBD1. The receptor comes from a human donor in good health. Specimen: T cells isolated from PBMCs. CDR3 DNA sequence: TGTGCCAGCAGTGGGAGGACAGGGGCCGTCCAAGAGACCCAGTACTTC. Translation gives CASSGRTGAVQETQYF.